The rows below give T cell receptor beta chains drawn from one sample of a study of graft-versus-host responses after intestinal transplantation. The data were produced by immunoSEQ multiplex PCR, yet TCRdb's version contains in-frame clones alone and is incomplete. This table holds thousands of clones, 65% to 75% found once. Sequenced material: PBMCs, taken 541 days after intestinal transplant. The receptors were sampled from a human patient who received an intestinal transplant, so some T cells may come from the graft donor. CDR3s include the opening cysteine and the closing phenylalanine or tryptophan. Fields, in order: V gene, clone size, D gene, J gene, CDR3 DNA, CDR3 protein. The D gene is left open where the match is weak. For some rows the clone size is stated as once, few or many, or as a class when expanded; others skip it.

>TRBV27|.|TRBD2|TRBJ2-7
TGTGCCAGCAGGGGGTCTAGCGGGGTACTCTACGAGCAGTACTTC
CASRGSSGVLYEQYF
>TRBV11-3|.|.|TRBJ1-1
TGTGCCAGCAGCTTCCTCATGCACACTGAAGCTTTCTTT
CASSFLMHTEAFF
>TRBV6-6|.|.|TRBJ2-7
TGTGCCAGCAGTTACTCGACTCAACTCTACGAGCAGTACTTC
CASSYSTQLYEQYF
>TRBV4-3|.|.|TRBJ1-4
TGCGCCAGCAGCGTCGGGGGAGGATTTACTAATGAAAAACTGCCTTTT
CASSVGGGFTNEKLPF
>TRBV6-4|.|.|TRBJ2-1
TGTGCCAGCAGTGCTCGGCCGGTAGCCCCAAGTGGTGAGCAGTTCTTC
CASSARPVAPSGEQFF
>TRBV2|.|.|TRBJ1-6
TGTGCCACCACGCGACAGAGGGTTAATTCACCCCTCCACTTT
CATTRQRVNSPLHF
>TRBV11-2|once|.|TRBJ2-7
TGTGCCAGCAGCTTAGCCCCGGGACGTTCCTACGAGCAGTACTTC
CASSLAPGRSYEQYF
>TRBV5-5|.|.|TRBJ1-2
TGTGCCAGCTTGGCGATCATACCAGGAAAGACCTATGGCTACACCTTC
CASLAIIPGKTYGYTF
>TRBV7-6|.|.|TRBJ2-2
TGTGCCAGCAGCTTAAACAGGCACACCGGGGAGCTGTTTTTT
CASSLNRHTGELFF
>TRBV7-9|.|.|TRBJ1-1
TGTGCCAGCAGCAACAGGAGCATGAACACTGAAGCTTTCTTT
CASSNRSMNTEAFF
>TRBV7-2|.|.|TRBJ1-4
TGTGCCAGCAGCTGGGTAGGGTCAACTAATGAAAAACTGTTTTTT
CASSWVGSTNEKLFF
>TRBV29-1|.|TRBD2|TRBJ2-1
TGCAGCGTTAAACGGGGGGATTACAATGAGCAGTTCTTC
CSVKRGDYNEQFF
>TRBV25-1|.|TRBD1|TRBJ2-3
TGTGCCAGCAGTCCCGGGACAGGGGGCGCGGCAGATACGCAGTATTTT
CASSPGTGGAADTQYF
>TRBV6-9|.|.|TRBJ2-1
TGTGCCAGCAGTTGGTATCCCCCCGAGCAGTTCTTC
CASSWYPPEQFF
>TRBV30|.|.|TRBJ2-1
TGTGCCTGGACCCCGGGTGGTGAGCAGTTCTTC
CAWTPGGEQFF
>TRBV7-2|.|TRBD1|TRBJ1-3
TGTGCCAGCAGTTCTAAGACAGGGCTAAGCTCTGGAAACACCATATATTTT
CASSSKTGLSSGNTIYF
>TRBV11-2|.|.|TRBJ1-1
TGTGCCAGCAGCTTCCTCATGCACACTGAAGCTTTCTTT
CASSFLMHTEAFF
>TRBV11-3|once|.|TRBJ1-5
TGTGCCAGCAGCTTAGCCAGGGGAGATCAGCCCCAGCATTTT
CASSLARGDQPQHF
>TRBV11-3|few|.|TRBJ2-4
TGTGCCAGCAGTCCCACGGGGGGCGCAGGAGACATTCAGTACTTC
CASSPTGGAGDIQYF
>TRBV29-1|.|TRBD1|TRBJ2-1
TGCACCACTCGAAATACAGGGGGCTGGGATGAGCAGTTCTTC
CTTRNTGGWDEQFF
>TRBV27|.|.|TRBJ1-2
TGTGCCAGCAGGCCCGGCCCGGACCTATGGAGCTATGGCTACACCTTC
CASRPGPDLWSYGYTF
>TRBV6-6|once|.|TRBJ1-1
TGTGCCAGCAGTTCCCAGTCAGGGGCCCTATTCGAAGCTTTCTTT
CASSSQSGALFEAFF
>TRBV11-2|.|.|TRBJ1-4
TGTGCCAGCAGCTTACAGGGATTAGGAACTAATGAAAAACTGTTTTTT
CASSLQGLGTNEKLFF
>TRBV4-3|.|TRBD1|TRBJ2-1
TGCGCCAGCAGCCAAGAACAGGGACAGGGAAAGCTCAATGAGCAGTTCTTC
CASSQEQGQGKLNEQFF
>TRBV11-3|.|TRBD1|TRBJ2-3
TGTGCCAGCAGCTTAGCGGGGACAGGGGGCACAGATACGCAGTATTTT
CASSLAGTGGTDTQYF
>TRBV4-3|.|TRBD2|TRBJ2-1
TGCGCCAGCAGCCAAGATCTTGAGCGGGGGGGTTACAATGAGCAGTTCTTC
CASSQDLERGGYNEQFF
>TRBV6-1|.|.|TRBJ1-3
TGTGCCAGCAGTGAAGTCCCTGGGCCCTCTGGAAACACCATATATTTT
CASSEVPGPSGNTIYF
>TRBV11-3|.|.|TRBJ1-2
TGTGCCAGCAGCTTAGAGTCTAACTATGGCTACACCTTC
CASSLESNYGYTF
>TRBV6-1|.|TRBD1|TRBJ1-2
TGTGCCAGCAGGGGGACAGGGGACTATGGCTACACCTTC
CASRGTGDYGYTF
>TRBV30|.|TRBD2|TRBJ2-5
TGTGCCTGGACTAGCGGGGGGGCCTTAGATGAGACCCAGTACTTC
CAWTSGGALDETQYF
>TRBV6-6|.|.|TRBJ1-2
TGTGCCAGCATTCCAGGGGCCCAGCATGGCTACACCTTC
CASIPGAQHGYTF
>TRBV7-9|.|.|TRBJ1-2
TGTGCCAGCAGCTTAGCGTCCGGGAACTATGGCTACACCTTC
CASSLASGNYGYTF
>TRBV27|.|TRBD1|TRBJ2-1
TGTGCCAGCAGTTTATTGGGACAGGGCGAGGACCGGGGAAAGGAGCAGTTCTTC
CASSLLGQGEDRGKEQFF
>TRBV4-2|.|.|TRBJ1-2
TGTGCCAGCAGCTTGAATCAACAAACCCTTAACTATGGCTACACCTTC
CASSLNQQTLNYGYTF
>TRBV7-6|.|.|TRBJ2-7
TGTGCCAGCAGCTTAAGGGGCGCGGATTACGAGCAGTACTTC
CASSLRGADYEQYF
>TRBV7-6|large|TRBD1|TRBJ2-7
TGTGCCAGCAGCTTCCGCCGACAGGGGCACGAGCAGTACTTC
CASSFRRQGHEQYF
>TRBV4-3|.|TRBD1|TRBJ2-1
TGCGCCAGCAGCCAAGCCGTAGGGACAGGGAGCAATGAGCAGTTCTTC
CASSQAVGTGSNEQFF